This T cell receptor beta chain comes out of a study of control samples from healthy donors and cancer patients. Repertoires were generated with immunoSEQ multiplex PCR, while TCRdb's copy carries only in-frame clones and drops some. The sample has about 60,000 clones; approximately 94% are singletons. The receptor was isolated from a woman younger than 35 in good health. Sequenced input: blood.

The CDR3 region has the DNA TGTGCCAGCAGCGGGACAGGGAGGTCAGCTTTCTTT. Amino acid sequence: CASSGTGRSAFF. The chain joins TRBV7-9 to TRBJ1-1; 9 bases are shared with TRBD1. After removal of 5 bases from V and 10 bases from J, the junction contained 5 bases not matched to a gene. CDR3 size: 12 residues. The germline V gene encodes CDR1 SEHNR and CDR2 FQNEAQ (reference sequence).